Sequencing of this TCR beta chain was carried out in a study of T cells in Graves' hyperthyroidism and ophthalmopathy. Points on this clonotype: A much larger clone lies a single base off, so this may be a read error.

The TCR beta CDR3 regions underwent amplification using RNA transcripts as the source. First-round RT-PCR targeting the TCR CDR3 was performed with the HTBI primer set. TCRdb reanalysed the multiplex PCR reads using MiXCR and keeps one entry per CDR3 protein. The sample carries hundreds of thousands of distinct CDR3 sequences, 35% to 45% recorded once. The CDR3 has 12 amino acids. Germline V gene data show CDR1 as LGHDT and CDR2 as YNNKEL (reference sequence). Trimming stripped 5 bases from V and 3 bases from J, with 8 bases between. The sequence was collected from a young man with Graves' hyperthyroidism. This chain joins TRBV3-1 and TRBJ2-7; TRBD2 is a possible D gene (5 bases). The sequenced material came from blood. CDR3 nucleotides: TGTGCCAGCAGCATGAGCGGCTACGAGCAGTACTTC. Its protein is CASSMSGYEQYF.